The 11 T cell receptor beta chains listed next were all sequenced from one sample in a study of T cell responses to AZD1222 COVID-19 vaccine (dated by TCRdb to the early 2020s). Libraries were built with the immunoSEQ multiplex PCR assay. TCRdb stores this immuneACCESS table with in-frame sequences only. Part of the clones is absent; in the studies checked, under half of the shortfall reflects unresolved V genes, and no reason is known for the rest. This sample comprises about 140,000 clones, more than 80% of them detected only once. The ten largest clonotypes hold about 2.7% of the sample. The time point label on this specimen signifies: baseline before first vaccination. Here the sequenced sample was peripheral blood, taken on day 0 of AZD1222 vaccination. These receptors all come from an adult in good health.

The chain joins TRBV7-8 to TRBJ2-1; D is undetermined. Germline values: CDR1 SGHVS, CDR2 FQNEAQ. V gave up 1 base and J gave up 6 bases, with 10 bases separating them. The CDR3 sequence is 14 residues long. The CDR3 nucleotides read TGTGCCAGCAGCTTAGAAGTGGTATCCAATGAGCAGTTCTTC. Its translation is CASSLEVVSNEQFF. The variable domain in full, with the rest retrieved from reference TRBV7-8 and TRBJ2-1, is GAGVSQSPRYKVAKRGQDVALRCDPISGHVSLFWYQQALGQGPEFLTYFQNEAQLDKSGLPSDRFFAERPEGSVSTLKIQRTQQEDSAVYLCASSLEVVSNEQFFGPGTRLTVL.

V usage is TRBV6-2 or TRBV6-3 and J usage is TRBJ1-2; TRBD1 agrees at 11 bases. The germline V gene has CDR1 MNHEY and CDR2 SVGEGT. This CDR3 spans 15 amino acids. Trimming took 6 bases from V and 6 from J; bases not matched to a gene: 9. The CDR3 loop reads CASSHGQGAQDGYTF. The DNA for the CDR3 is TGTGCCAGCAGCCATGGACAGGGGGCTCAAGATGGCTACACCTTC.

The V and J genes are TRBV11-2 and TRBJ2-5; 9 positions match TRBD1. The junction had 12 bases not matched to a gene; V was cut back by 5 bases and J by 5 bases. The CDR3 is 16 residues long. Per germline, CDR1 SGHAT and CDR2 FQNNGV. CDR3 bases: TGTGCCAGCAGCCCAACGGACAGGGGACATGTGGAGACCCAGTACTTC. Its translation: CASSPTDRGHVETQYF.

In DNA form, the CDR3 reads TGTGCCAGCAGCTTGGCGGACAGAAATCAGCCCCAGCATTTT. Translating gives CASSLADRNQPQHF. V is TRBV5-5 and J is TRBJ1-5, with TRBD1 as a possible D gene (6 bases). The germline CDR1 and CDR2 sequences are SGHKS and YYEKEE (reference sequence). V was clipped by 0 bases and J by 4 bases, with 8 bases between them. This CDR3 is built from 14 residues.

CDR3: CASSKPAGLAGEWFF. DNA of the CDR3: TGCGCCAGCAGCAAGCCTGCTGGACTAGCGGGAGAATGGTTCTTC. This chain joins TRBV5-1 and TRBJ2-1; TRBD2 matches 13 bases. This CDR3 is 15 amino acids long. The germline V gene encodes CDR1 SGHRS and CDR2 YFSETQ. The J segment lost 15 bases and the V segment lost 4 bases, leaving 13 bases of the junction unmatched. Full variable domain (remainder filled in from reference TRBV5-1 and TRBJ2-1): KAGVTQTPRYLIKTRGQQVTLSCSPISGHRSVSWYQQTPGQGLQFLFEYFSETQRNKGNFPGRFSGRQFSNSRSEMNVSTLELGDSALYLCASSKPAGLAGEWFFGPGTRLTVL.

The CDR3 sequence: CASSRDKNTEAFF. The DNA for the CDR3 is TGTGCCAGCAGCCGGGACAAGAACACTGAAGCTTTCTTT. The gene calls are TRBV7-9 and TRBJ1-1; TRBD1 might be the D (6 bases). Per germline, CDR1 SEHNR and CDR2 FQNEAQ (reference sequence). Trimming removed 5 bases from V and 1 base from J, with 8 bases in between. This CDR3 spans 13 amino acids.

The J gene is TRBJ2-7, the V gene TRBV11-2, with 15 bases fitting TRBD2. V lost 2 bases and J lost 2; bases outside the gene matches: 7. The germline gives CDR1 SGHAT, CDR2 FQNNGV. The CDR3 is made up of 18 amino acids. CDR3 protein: CASSLIEGLAGGTYEQYF. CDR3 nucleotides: TGTGCCAGCAGCTTAATTGAGGGACTAGCGGGAGGAACCTACGAGCAGTACTTC.

CDR3 sequence (DNA): TGTGCCAGCTCACCACTCTCGCGGGGGGTATCCACAGATACGCAGTATTTT. Protein sequence: CASSPLSRGVSTDTQYF. The chain uses TRBV18 and TRBJ2-3; 8 nucleotides line up with TRBD2. CDR3 size: 17 residues. Germline CDR1 is KGHSH and CDR2 is LQKENI. The ends lost 1 base at V and 2 bases at J; junction bases unmatched: 8.

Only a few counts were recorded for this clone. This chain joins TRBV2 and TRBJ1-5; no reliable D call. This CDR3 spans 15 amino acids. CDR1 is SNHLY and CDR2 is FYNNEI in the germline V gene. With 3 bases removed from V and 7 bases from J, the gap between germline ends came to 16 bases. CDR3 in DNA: TGTGCCAGCAGTGAGGTAGTCAGCAGAGGACAGCCCCAGCATTTT. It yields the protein CASSEVVSRGQPQHF. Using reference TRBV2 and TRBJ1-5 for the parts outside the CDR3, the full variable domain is EPEVTQTPSHQVTQMGQEVILRCVPISNHLYFYWYRQILGQKVEFLVSFYNNEISEKSEIFDDQFSVERPDGSNFTLKIRSTKLEDSAMYFCASSEVVSRGQPQHFGDGTRLSIL.

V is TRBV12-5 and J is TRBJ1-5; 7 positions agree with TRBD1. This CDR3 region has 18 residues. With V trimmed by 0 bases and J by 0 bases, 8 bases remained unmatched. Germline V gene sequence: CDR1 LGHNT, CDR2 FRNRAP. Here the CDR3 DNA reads TGTGCTAGTGGTTTGGTACTTGACAGGGCTTATAGCAATCAGCCCCAGCATTTT. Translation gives CASGLVLDRAYSNQPQHF.

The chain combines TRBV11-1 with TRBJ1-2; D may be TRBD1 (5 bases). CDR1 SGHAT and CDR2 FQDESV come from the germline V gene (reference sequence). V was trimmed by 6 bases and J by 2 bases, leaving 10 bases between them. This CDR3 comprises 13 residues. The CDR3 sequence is CASRPAGNYGYTF. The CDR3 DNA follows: TGTGCCAGCAGACCCGCAGGGAACTATGGCTACACCTTC.